This note documents a single T cell receptor (beta chain) sequence. The sample is drawn from a study of blood T cell repertoires in COVID-19. Study as a whole: In each case, the material was cDNA or gDNA derived from T cells, B-cell-depleted T cells, or PBMCs.

Germline lookup yields CDR1 SGHTA and CDR2 FQGNSA. The length of the CDR3 is 17 residues. V lost 5 bases and J lost 2; bases outside the gene matches: 9. Original analysis: Researchers report that nucleated cell counts were estimated from reference gene primer amplification. Sequencing was performed with immunoSEQ multiplex PCR; in TCRdb, only in-frame clones are kept and a portion is missing. V and J calls and clone size are as listed in that table; D and trimming were resolved from the DNA. This sample yields 35,000 to 55,000 clones, of which approximately 90% are seen a single time; 7% to 9% belongs to the top ten.

The sequencing input was peripheral blood. This sequence originates from a man aged 55 to 69 with active COVID-19. The chain uses TRBV7-2 and TRBJ2-3, with TRBD2 identical over 11 bases. CDR3 sequence reads: CASSPSRGLADTDTQYF. CDR3 bases: TGTGCCAGCAGCCCCTCCCGGGGACTAGCGGACACAGATACGCAGTATTTT.